The T cell receptor beta chain described here comes from a study of type 1 regulatory T cells (dated by TCRdb to about 2021). The study in broad terms: The study characterized an in vitro protocol that generated a Tr1-enriched, alloantigen-specific CD4 T cell product named T-allo10. Patients with hematological malignancies who were receiving allogeneic hematopoietic stem cell transplantation were the group in which T-allo10 was being clinically evaluated. What the work shows at the level of the full study, not this receptor alone: Compared with non-Tr1 cells, Tr1 cells had a narrower TCR repertoire, and the study took this difference to reflect clonal expansion driven by alloantigen.

The run used an Illumina MiSeq. TCRdb passed the public sequencing reads through fastp at Q25 and MiXCR, retaining productive beta sequences. Each record represents a unique CDR3 protein, reported with the most common genes and DNA among its rows. The sample has about 42,000 distinct CDR3 sequences on record, 9.5% to 15% of them singletons. The top ten constitute 8% to 8.5% of the sample. This clonotype was counted a few times. It has no known antigen specificity. Per-base quality was not reported, and no clone a single base away is much larger than it. As encoded in the germline V gene (reference sequence), CDR1 is DFQATT while CDR2 is SNEGSKA. The CDR3 sequence holds 14 residues, the cysteine and phenylalanine included. Kept here is only the CDR3 DNA, which spans 42 bases and is read in frame from base 1. Ends trimmed: V by 6 bases, J by 2 bases; bases unmatched to a gene: 10.

What was sequenced was cultured non-Tr1 T cells, either the whole culture or a sorted T cell fraction (not recorded which). The meaning of the sample's cell subset or site label: non-Tr1 population from the T-allo10 product. Here the chain combines TRBV20-1 and TRBJ2-7, with TRBD1 matching 7 junction bases. The source of this sequence is a human donor in good health. The bases read TGCAGTGCCGATTCCCGGGACAGAACCTACGAGCAGTACTTC. The encoded protein is CSADSRDRTYEQYF.